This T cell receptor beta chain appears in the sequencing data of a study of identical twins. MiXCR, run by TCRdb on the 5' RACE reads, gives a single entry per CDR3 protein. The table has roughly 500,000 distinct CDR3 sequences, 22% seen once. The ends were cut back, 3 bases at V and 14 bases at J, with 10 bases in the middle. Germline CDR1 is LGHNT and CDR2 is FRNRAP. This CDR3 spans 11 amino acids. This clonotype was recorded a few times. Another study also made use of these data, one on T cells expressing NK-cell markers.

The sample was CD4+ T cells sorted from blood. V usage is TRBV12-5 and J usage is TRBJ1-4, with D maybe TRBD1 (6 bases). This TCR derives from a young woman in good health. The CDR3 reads CASGLNRVLFF. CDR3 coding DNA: TGTGCTAGTGGTTTAAACAGGGTTCTGTTTTTT.